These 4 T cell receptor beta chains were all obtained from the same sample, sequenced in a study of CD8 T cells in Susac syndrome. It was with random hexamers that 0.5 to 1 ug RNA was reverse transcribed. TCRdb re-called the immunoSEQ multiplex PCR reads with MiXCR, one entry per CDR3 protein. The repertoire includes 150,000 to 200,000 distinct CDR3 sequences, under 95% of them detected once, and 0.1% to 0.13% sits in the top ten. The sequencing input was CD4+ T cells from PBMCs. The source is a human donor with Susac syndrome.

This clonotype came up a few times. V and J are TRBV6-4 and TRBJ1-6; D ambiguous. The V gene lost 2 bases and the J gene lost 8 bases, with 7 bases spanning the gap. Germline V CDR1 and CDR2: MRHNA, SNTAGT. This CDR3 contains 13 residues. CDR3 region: CASSDGDHSPLHF. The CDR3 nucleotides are TGTGCCAGCAGTGACGGTGATCATTCACCCCTCCACTTT.

The CDR3 DNA is TGTGCCAGCAGTTACTCATCCCCGACGGGCGGGTATGGCTACACCTTC. It is translated as CASSYSSPTGGYGYTF. This sequence joins TRBV6-5 and TRBJ1-2; D not certain. The V and J ends lost 0 bases and 5 bases respectively, with 16 bases between them. The CDR3 is 16 amino acids. Per germline, CDR1 MNHEY and CDR2 SVGAGI.

The DNA for the CDR3 is TGTGCCAGCAGTCCTAGCGGGGGGGTCCGCAATGAGCAGTTCTTC. The encoded protein is CASSPSGGVRNEQFF. The chain employs TRBV7-2 and TRBJ2-1, with TRBD2 matching over 12 bases. Germline CDR1 reads SGHTA; CDR2 reads FQGNSA. With V trimmed by 6 bases and J by 6 bases, 6 bases remained unmatched. This CDR3 has 15 amino acids.

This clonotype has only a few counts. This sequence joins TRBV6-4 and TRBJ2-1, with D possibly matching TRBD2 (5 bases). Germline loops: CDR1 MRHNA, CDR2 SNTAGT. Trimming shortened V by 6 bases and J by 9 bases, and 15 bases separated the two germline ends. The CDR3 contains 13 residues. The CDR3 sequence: CASSPEVGGEQFF. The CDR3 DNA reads TGTGCCAGCAGCCCCGAGGTCGGAGGTGAGCAGTTCTTC.